The 23 T cell receptor beta chains in this list originate from one sample, sequenced in a study of beta chain features in type 1 diabetes. Reverse transcription of all isolated RNA meant that expressed TCRB transcripts were sequenced. TCRdb's table, derived via immunoSEQ multiplex PCR, lists solely in-frame clones and lacks some. The data contain 350,000 to 450,000 clones, roughly 16% of them seen just once; the ten biggest clones take up under 0.02%. The sample taken for sequencing was naive CD4+ T cells from blood. The receptors derive from a woman aged 18-29 years in good health.

The CDR3 is CASYEGNYGYTF. As DNA, the CDR3 is TGTGCCAGCTACGAGGGAAACTATGGCTACACCTTC. The V gene is TRBV6-6, the J gene TRBJ1-2; unclear D gene. Germline CDR1 is MNHNY and CDR2 is SVGAGI (reference sequence). The germline V and J ends were trimmed by 8 bases and 2 bases, with 9 bases remaining between them. The CDR3 covers 12 residues.

This chain joins TRBV9 and TRBJ2-3; 8 nucleotides agree with TRBD2. This CDR3 has 17 residues. The J segment lost 5 bases and the V segment lost 0 bases, leaving 11 bases of the junction unmatched. Germline values: CDR1 SGDLS, CDR2 YYNGEE. The CDR3 DNA reads as TGTGCCAGCAGCGTAGGTTCGGCGGGAGGATTGGTAGATACGCAGTATTTT. Residues: CASSVGSAGGLVDTQYF.

The table lists this clone with a few counts. The rearrangement links TRBV28 to TRBJ2-1, with TRBD2 matching over 14 bases. J lost 1 base, V lost 6 bases, and 14 bases had no gene match. CDR1 is MDHEN and CDR2 is SYDVKM in the germline V gene. There are 20 residues in the CDR3. The CDR3 coding sequence is TGTGCCAGCAGCCCTAGACTAGCGGGAGGGCCGTTACCATCCTACAATGAGCAGTTCTTC. This encodes CASSPRLAGGPLPSYNEQFF.

This clone turned up a few times. The chain links TRBV2 to TRBJ2-3; D gene uncertain. This CDR3 contains 15 residues. The V and J ends lost 7 bases and 2 bases respectively, with 16 bases between them. CDR1 is SNHLY, CDR2 FYNNEI, per germline. The CDR3 DNA is TGTGCCAGCACCAAACAACCCGGAGTCACAGATACGCAGTATTTT. Translating it yields CASTKQPGVTDTQYF.

The chain is built from TRBV21-1 and TRBJ2-7; whether TRBD1, the table's D call, matches the DNA was not checked. TRBV21-1 is given as a pseudogene. This CDR3 region has 13 residues. This chain's CDR3 is CASISRDRPQQYF. The CDR3 DNA is TGTGCCAGCATCTCCCGGGACAGACCTCAGCAGTACTTC.

The table lists this clone with a few counts. The CDR3 region has the DNA TGTGCCAGCAGCGTAGGCCTTGGTAGCTCCTACAATGAGCAGTTCTTC. This translates into CASSVGLGSSYNEQFF. This rearrangement joins TRBV9 to TRBJ2-1; D is unresolved. The V end lost 0 bases, the J end lost 0 bases, and 10 bases lay between the germline ends. Germline V gene sequence: CDR1 SGDLS, CDR2 YYNGEE. The length of the CDR3 is 16 residues.

In its sample, this clone was seen a few times. The J gene is TRBJ2-7, the V gene TRBV7-2, with 9 bases that match TRBD1. CDR1 SGHTA and CDR2 FQGNSA come from the germline V gene. This CDR3 has 12 amino acids. After removal of 5 bases from V and 6 bases from J, the junction contained 2 bases not matched to a gene. Written as DNA, the CDR3 is TGTGCCAGCAGCGCGACAGGGGGCGAGCAGTACTTC. Its translation: CASSATGGEQYF.

The genes are TRBV30 and TRBJ2-7; 12 positions match TRBD2. The CDR3 length is 17 residues. The J segment lost 2 bases and the V segment lost 1 base, leaving 9 bases of the junction unmatched. Per the germline V gene, CDR1 is GTSNPN and CDR2 is SVGIG (reference sequence). This CDR3 reads CAWSAYWTSGATYEQYF. The CDR3 bases are TGTGCCTGGAGTGCCTACTGGACTAGCGGGGCTACCTACGAGCAGTACTTC.

V is TRBV15 and J is TRBJ2-1, with 10 bases that match TRBD2. This CDR3 has 17 amino acids. CDR1 and CDR2 from the germline V gene are LNHNV and YYDKDF (reference sequence). V shed 2 bases, J shed 10 bases, and the junction held 14 bases outside the gene matches. The CDR3 region has the DNA TGTGCCACCAGCAGACGAACCGGGACTAGCGCCTTAGGGGAGCAGTTCTTC. This sequence encodes CATSRRTGTSALGEQFF.

This clone occurred a few times. This chain connects TRBV5-1 to TRBJ2-7; D unclear. Per germline, CDR1 SGHRS and CDR2 YFSETQ. This CDR3 is built from 11 residues. The V gene lost 5 bases and the J gene lost 0 bases, with 3 bases spanning the gap. CDR3 sequence: CASRSSYEQYF. The DNA of the CDR3 is TGCGCCAGCAGGAGCTCCTACGAGCAGTACTTC. Looking up the rest from reference TRBV5-1 and TRBJ2-7 gives the full variable domain: KAGVTQTPRYLIKTRGQQVTLSCSPISGHRSVSWYQQTPGQGLQFLFEYFSETQRNKGNFPGRFSGRQFSNSRSEMNVSTLELGDSALYLCASRSSYEQYFGPGTRLTVT.

This clone was counted a few times. The chain has TRBV20-1 and TRBJ1-2, with D possibly being TRBD1 (6 bases). Germline lookup yields CDR1 DFQATT and CDR2 SNEGSKA (reference sequence). This CDR3 region has 11 residues. The CDR3 sequence: CRARGTGGYTF. CDR3 in DNA: TGCAGAGCCAGGGGAACGGGAGGCTACACCTTC.

The chain links TRBV25-1 to TRBJ1-3; 9 bases are a match to TRBD1. This CDR3 contains 18 residues. Germline trimming cut 0 bases from V and 4 bases from J; bases unmatched to any gene: 10. Germline V gene lookup returns CDR1 MGHDK and CDR2 SYGVNS. The CDR3 here is CASSEYFGTGGPGNTIYF. The CDR3 coding sequence is TGTGCCAGCAGTGAATATTTCGGTACAGGGGGCCCCGGAAACACCATATATTTT.

This clone has a handful of counts. J is TRBJ1-2 and V is TRBV29-1; D perhaps matches TRBD1 (6 bases). Trimming shortened V by 5 bases and J by 5 bases, and 15 bases separated the two germline ends. In germline, CDR1 is SQVTM, CDR2 ANQGSEA. The CDR3 totals 13 residues. The CDR3 nucleotides are TGCAGCGTTCAGGACAGAGGAGGTTATGGCTACACCTTC. Its translation: CSVQDRGGYGYTF. Variable domain in full (rest from reference TRBV29-1 and TRBJ1-2): SAVISQKPSRDICQRGTSLTIQCQVDSQVTMMFWYRQQPGQSLTLIATANQGSEATYESGFVIDKFPISRPNLTFSTLTVSNMSPEDSSIYLCSVQDRGGYGYTFGSGTRLTVV.

This chain connects TRBV5-4 to TRBJ2-1, with a weak D call TRBD2 (5 bases). The germline gives CDR1 SGHNT, CDR2 YYREEE (reference sequence). V shed 2 bases and J shed 4 bases, with 16 bases lying between them. CDR3 length equals 16 residues. CDR3 residues: CASSFNGGSRYNEQFF. The CDR3 coding sequence is TGTGCCAGCAGCTTCAATGGCGGGTCACGTTACAATGAGCAGTTCTTC.

This clone was counted between two and nine times. This chain joins TRBV28 and TRBJ2-7; 7 nucleotides match TRBD1. The CDR3 contains 14 residues. The V gene's germline CDR1 is MDHEN and CDR2 SYDVKM. Trimming removed 5 bases from V and 3 bases from J; junction bases left unmatched: 7. The DNA of the CDR3 is TGTGCCAGCAGTGACGGACAGGAACACTACGAGCAGTACTTC. Protein sequence: CASSDGQEHYEQYF.

The chain couples TRBV19 to TRBJ2-6; D is unresolved. Germline values: CDR1 LNHDA, CDR2 SQIVND (reference sequence). V lost 7 bases and J 0 bases, leaving 7 bases between the germline ends. The CDR3 totals 14 residues. The CDR3 DNA is TGTGCCAGTATTACACCCTCTGGGGCCAACGTCCTGACTTTC. Translation: CASITPSGANVLTF.

This clone came up a few times. This chain connects TRBV19 to TRBJ2-3; 9 positions agree with TRBD2. The CDR3 has 15 residues. With V trimmed by 4 bases and J by 1 base, 3 bases remained unmatched. Germline V gene data show CDR1 as LNHDA and CDR2 as SQIVND (reference sequence). The CDR3 sequence is CASSKSSGGTDTQYF. The CDR3 nucleotides are TGTGCCAGTAGTAAGTCTAGCGGGGGCACAGATACGCAGTATTTT. The complete variable domain, with remaining parts taken from reference TRBV19 and TRBJ2-3, reads DGGITQSPKYLFRKEGQNVTLSCEQNLNHDAMYWYRQDPGQGLRLIYYSQIVNDFQKGDIAEGYSVSREKKESFPLTVTSAQKNPTAFYLCASSKSSGGTDTQYFGPGTRLTVL.

The rearrangement links TRBV5-4 to TRBJ2-3; TRBD1 aligns across 7 bases. V lost 2 bases to trimming and J lost 5 bases; unmatched junction nucleotides: 2. The germline CDR1 and CDR2 sequences are SGHNT and YYREEE (reference sequence). The CDR3 is 13 residues long. The CDR3 DNA sequence: TGTGCCAGCAGCTTTGGGACAGTAGATACGCAGTATTTT. It is translated as CASSFGTVDTQYF.

The chain couples TRBV30 to TRBJ2-1; D is uncertain. The V end was cut by 5 bases, the J end by 0 bases, with 14 bases between. The CDR3 extends over 15 amino acids. Germline values: CDR1 GTSNPN, CDR2 SVGIG (reference sequence). In nucleotides, the CDR3 is TGTGCCTGGGAAGTCGGGTCTAGCTCCTACAATGAGCAGTTCTTC. Encoded protein: CAWEVGSSSYNEQFF. Complete variable domain (other parts from reference TRBV30 and TRBJ2-1): SQTIHQWPATLVQPVGSPLSLECTVEGTSNPNLYWYRQAAGRGLQLLFYSVGIGQISSEVPQNLSASRPQDRQFILSSKKLLLSDSGFYLCAWEVGSSSYNEQFFGPGTRLTVL.

V is TRBV28 and J is TRBJ2-1; D is undetermined. The CDR3 length is 12 residues. V lost 6 bases, J lost 4 bases, and 7 bases lay in between. Germline V lookup: CDR1 MDHEN, CDR2 SYDVKM. This CDR3 is CASSAQYNEQFF. CDR3 bases: TGTGCCAGCAGCGCTCAGTACAATGAGCAGTTCTTC.

This chain uses TRBV28 with TRBJ1-4; D possibly corresponds to TRBD1 (6 bases). The germline CDR1 and CDR2 sequences are MDHEN and SYDVKM. This CDR3 comprises 14 residues. Trimming removed 2 bases at V and 8 bases at J, with 12 bases between. The CDR3 here is CASSLGGWEEKLFF. The CDR3 DNA is TGTGCCAGCAGTTTAGGGGGCTGGGAAGAAAAACTGTTTTTT.

The chain joins TRBV4-3 to TRBJ1-1; D remains unclear. Germline V gene lookup returns CDR1 LGHNA and CDR2 YSLEER. With 2 bases removed from V and 3 bases from J, the gap between germline ends came to 10 bases. The CDR3 loop spans 14 amino acids. The CDR3 DNA follows: TGCGCCAGCAGCCAATTGTTACAATACACTGAAGCTTTCTTT. Translation: CASSQLLQYTEAFF.

A few counts support this clone. The chain uses TRBV7-2 and TRBJ2-5; tentative D call: TRBD2 (6 bases). Germline-derived CDR1 and CDR2 are SGHTA and FQGNSA. This CDR3 is 13 amino acids long. V was pared by 7 bases and J by 7 bases, with 16 bases between. The CDR3 DNA is TGTGCCAGCAACCAGGGCGGGGTAGGGACCCAGTACTTC. Its protein product is CASNQGGVGTQYF. The complete variable domain, with remaining parts taken from reference TRBV7-2 and TRBJ2-5, reads GAGVSQSPSNKVTEKGKDVELRCDPISGHTALYWYRQSLGQGLEFLIYFQGNSAPDKSGLPSDRFSAERTGGSVSTLTIQRTQQEDSAVYLCASNQGGVGTQYFGPGTRLLVL.